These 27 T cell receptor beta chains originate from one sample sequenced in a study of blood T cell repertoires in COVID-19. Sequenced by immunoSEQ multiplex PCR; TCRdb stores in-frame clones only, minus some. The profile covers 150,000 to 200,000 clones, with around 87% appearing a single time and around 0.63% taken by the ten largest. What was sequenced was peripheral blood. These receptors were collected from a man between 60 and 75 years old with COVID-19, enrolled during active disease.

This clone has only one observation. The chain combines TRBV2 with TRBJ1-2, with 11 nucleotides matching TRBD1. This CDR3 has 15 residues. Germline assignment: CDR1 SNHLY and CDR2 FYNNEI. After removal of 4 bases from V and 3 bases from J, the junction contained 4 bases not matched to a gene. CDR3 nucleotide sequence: TGTGCCAGCAGTGGCGGGACAGGGGGTTACTATGGCTACACCTTC. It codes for CASSGGTGGYYGYTF.

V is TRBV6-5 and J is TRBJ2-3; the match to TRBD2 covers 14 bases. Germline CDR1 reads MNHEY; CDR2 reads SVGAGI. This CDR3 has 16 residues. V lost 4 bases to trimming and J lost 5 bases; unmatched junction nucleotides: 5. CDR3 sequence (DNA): TGTGCCAGCAGTTGGGGGACTAGCGGGGGAGGAGATACGCAGTATTTT. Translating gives CASSWGTSGGGDTQYF.

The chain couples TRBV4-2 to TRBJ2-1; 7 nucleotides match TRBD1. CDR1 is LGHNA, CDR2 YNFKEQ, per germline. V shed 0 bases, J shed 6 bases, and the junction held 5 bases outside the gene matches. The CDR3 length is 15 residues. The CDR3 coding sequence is TGTGCCAGCAGCCAAGAAGGGACAGATAGCAATGAGCAGTTCTTC. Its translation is CASSQEGTDSNEQFF.

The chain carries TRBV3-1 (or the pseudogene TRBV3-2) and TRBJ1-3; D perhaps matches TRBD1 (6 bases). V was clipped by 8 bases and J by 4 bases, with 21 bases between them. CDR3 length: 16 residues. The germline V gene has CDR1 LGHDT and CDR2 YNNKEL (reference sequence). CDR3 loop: CASRMSGGALGNTIYF. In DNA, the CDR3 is TGTGCCAGCCGGATGTCGGGGGGCGCTTTGGGAAACACCATATATTTT.

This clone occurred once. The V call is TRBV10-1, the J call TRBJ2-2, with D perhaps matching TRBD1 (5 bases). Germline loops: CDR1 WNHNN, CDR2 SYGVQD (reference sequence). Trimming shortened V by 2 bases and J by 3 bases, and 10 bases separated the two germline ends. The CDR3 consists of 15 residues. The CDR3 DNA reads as TGCGCCAGCAGTGAGCCGGACACACACACCGGGGAGCTGTTTTTT. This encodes CASSEPDTHTGELFF.

The CDR3 reads CASSSSGGTYEQYF. The CDR3 DNA reads TGTGCCAGCAGCTCTAGCGGGGGAACCTACGAGCAGTACTTC. This rearrangement joins TRBV7-2 to TRBJ2-7; 10 bases match TRBD2. V was clipped by 4 bases and J by 2 bases; unmatched bases: 2. The CDR3 consists of 14 residues. Germline CDR1 reads SGHTA; CDR2 reads FQGNSA. Looking up the rest from reference TRBV7-2 and TRBJ2-7 gives the full variable domain: GAGVSQSPSNKVTEKGKDVELRCDPISGHTALYWYRQSLGQGLEFLIYFQGNSAPDKSGLPSDRFSAERTGGSVSTLTIQRTQQEDSAVYLCASSSSGGTYEQYFGPGTRLTVT.

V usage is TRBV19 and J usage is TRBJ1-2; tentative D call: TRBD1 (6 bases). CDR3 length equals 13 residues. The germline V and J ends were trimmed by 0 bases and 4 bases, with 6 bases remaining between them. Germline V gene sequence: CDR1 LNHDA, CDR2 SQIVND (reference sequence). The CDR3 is CASSIDRGYGYTF. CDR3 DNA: TGTGCCAGTAGTATAGACAGGGGCTATGGCTACACCTTC.

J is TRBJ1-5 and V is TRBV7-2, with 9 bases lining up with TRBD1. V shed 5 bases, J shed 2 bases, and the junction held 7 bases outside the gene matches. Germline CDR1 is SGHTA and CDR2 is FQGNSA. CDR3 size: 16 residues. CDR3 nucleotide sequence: TGTGCCAGCAGCATCTGGGGACAGGGAGGCAATCAGCCCCAGCATTTT. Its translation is CASSIWGQGGNQPQHF.

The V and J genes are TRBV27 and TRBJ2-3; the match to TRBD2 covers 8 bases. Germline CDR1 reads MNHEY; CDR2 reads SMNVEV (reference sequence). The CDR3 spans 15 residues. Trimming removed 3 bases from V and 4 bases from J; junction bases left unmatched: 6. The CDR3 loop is CASSFIAGLSDTQYF. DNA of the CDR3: TGTGCCAGCAGTTTCATAGCGGGATTATCAGATACGCAGTATTTT.

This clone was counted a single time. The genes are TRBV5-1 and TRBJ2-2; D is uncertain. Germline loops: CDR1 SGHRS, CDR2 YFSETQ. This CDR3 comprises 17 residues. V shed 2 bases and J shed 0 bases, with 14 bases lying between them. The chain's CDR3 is CASSFRGSTSNTGELFF. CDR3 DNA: TGCGCCAGCAGCTTTCGAGGAAGTACCTCGAACACCGGGGAGCTGTTTTTT. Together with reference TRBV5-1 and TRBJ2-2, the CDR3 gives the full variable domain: KAGVTQTPRYLIKTRGQQVTLSCSPISGHRSVSWYQQTPGQGLQFLFEYFSETQRNKGNFPGRFSGRQFSNSRSEMNVSTLELGDSALYLCASSFRGSTSNTGELFFGEGSRLTVL.

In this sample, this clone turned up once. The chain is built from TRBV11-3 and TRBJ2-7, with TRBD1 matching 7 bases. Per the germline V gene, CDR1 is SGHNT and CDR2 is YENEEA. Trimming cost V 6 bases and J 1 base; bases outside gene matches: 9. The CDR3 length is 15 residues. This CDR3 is CASSPGTVGSYEQYF. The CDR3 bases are TGTGCCAGCAGTCCCGGGACAGTCGGTTCCTACGAGCAGTACTTC. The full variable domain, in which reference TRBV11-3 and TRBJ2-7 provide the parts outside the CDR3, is EAGVVQSPRYKIIEKKQPVAFWCNPISGHNTLYWYLQNLGQGPELLIRYENEEAVDDSQLPKDRFSAERLKGVDSTLKIQPAELGDSAVYLCASSPGTVGSYEQYFGPGTRLTVT.

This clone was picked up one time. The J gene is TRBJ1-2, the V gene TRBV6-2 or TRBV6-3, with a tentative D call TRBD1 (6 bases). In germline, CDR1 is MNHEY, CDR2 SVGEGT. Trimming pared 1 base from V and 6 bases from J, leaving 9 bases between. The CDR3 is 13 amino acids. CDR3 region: CASSYLQGDGYTF. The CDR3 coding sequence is TGTGCCAGCAGTTACTTACAGGGTGATGGCTACACCTTC.

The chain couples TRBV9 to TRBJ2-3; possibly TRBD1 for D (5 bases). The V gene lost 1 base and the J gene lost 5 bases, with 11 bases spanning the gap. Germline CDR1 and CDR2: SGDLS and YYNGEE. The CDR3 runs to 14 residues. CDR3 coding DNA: TGTGCCAGCAGCGTACTGCAGGGTTTAGATACGCAGTATTTT. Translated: CASSVLQGLDTQYF.

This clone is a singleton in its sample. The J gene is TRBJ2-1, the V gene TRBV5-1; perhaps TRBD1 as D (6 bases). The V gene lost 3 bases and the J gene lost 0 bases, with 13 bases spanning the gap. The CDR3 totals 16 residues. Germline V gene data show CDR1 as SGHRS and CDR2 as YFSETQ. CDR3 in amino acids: CASSSDSSSSYNEQFF. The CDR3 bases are TGCGCCAGCAGCTCGGACAGCTCGAGCTCCTACAATGAGCAGTTCTTC.

DNA for the CDR3: TGTGCCAGCAGCTGGGACAGGGAAGAAAAACTGTTTTTT. The encoded protein is CASSWDREEKLFF. The rearrangement uses TRBV5-4 and TRBJ1-4; 9 bases map to TRBD1. Per the germline V gene, CDR1 is SGHNT and CDR2 is YYREEE (reference sequence). The CDR3 consists of 13 residues. J lost 8 bases, V lost 3 bases, and 2 bases had no gene match.

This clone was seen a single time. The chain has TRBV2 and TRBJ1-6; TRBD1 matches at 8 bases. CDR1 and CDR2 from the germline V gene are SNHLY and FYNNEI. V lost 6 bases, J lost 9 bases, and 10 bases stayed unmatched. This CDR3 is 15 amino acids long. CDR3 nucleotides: TGTGCCAGCAGAGATACAGGGGGAAGGAGTTCACCCCTCCACTTT. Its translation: CASRDTGGRSSPLHF.

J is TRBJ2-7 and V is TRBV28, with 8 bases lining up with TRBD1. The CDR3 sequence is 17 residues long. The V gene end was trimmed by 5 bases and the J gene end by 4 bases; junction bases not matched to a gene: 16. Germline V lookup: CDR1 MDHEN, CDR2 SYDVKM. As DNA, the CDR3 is TGTGCCAGCAGTACCTATCCCGGACAGGGAAATATTTACGAGCAGTACTTC. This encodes CASSTYPGQGNIYEQYF.

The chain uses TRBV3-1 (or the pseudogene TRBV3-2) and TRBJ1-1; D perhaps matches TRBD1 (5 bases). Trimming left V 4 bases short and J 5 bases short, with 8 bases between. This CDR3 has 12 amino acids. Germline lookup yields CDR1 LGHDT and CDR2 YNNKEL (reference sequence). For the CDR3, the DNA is TGTGCCAGCAGCCTTCGGGGGACTGAAGCTTTCTTT. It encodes CASSLRGTEAFF.

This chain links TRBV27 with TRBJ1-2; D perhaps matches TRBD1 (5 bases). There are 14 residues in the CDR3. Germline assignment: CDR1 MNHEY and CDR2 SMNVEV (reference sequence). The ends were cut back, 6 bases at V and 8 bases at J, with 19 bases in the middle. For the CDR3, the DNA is TGTGCCAGCAGACCCCGGATACCAGGGATCGGCTACACCTTC. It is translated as CASRPRIPGIGYTF.

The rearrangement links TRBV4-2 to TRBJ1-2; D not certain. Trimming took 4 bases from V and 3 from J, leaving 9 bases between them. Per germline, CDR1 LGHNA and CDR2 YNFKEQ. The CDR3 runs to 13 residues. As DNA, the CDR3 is TGTGCCAGCAGCCTATACGGGGACTATGGCTACACCTTC. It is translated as CASSLYGDYGYTF.

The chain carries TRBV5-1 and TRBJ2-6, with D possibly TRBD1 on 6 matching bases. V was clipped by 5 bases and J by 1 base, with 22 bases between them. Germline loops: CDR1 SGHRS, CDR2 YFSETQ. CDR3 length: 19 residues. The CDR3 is CASRVQLGAYNSGANVLTF. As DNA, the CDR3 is TGCGCCAGCAGAGTTCAGCTGGGGGCGTATAATTCTGGGGCCAACGTCCTGACTTTC.

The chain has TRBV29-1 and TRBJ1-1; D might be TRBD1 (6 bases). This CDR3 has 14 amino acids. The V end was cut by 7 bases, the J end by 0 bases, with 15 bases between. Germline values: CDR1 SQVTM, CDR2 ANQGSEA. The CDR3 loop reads CSGEPGQMNTEAFF. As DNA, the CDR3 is TGCAGCGGAGAACCAGGACAGATGAACACTGAAGCTTTCTTT.

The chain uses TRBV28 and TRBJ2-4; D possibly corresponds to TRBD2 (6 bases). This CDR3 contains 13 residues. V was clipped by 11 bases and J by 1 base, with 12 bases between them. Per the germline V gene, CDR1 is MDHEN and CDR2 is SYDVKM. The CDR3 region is CAAAGPAKNIQYF. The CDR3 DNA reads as TGTGCCGCTGCGGGGCCGGCCAAAAACATTCAGTACTTC.

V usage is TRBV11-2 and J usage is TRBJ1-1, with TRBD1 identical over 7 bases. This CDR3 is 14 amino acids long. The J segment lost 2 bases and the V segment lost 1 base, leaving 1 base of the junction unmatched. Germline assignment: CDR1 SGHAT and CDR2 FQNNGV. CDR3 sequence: CASSLGQGNTEAFF. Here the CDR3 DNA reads TGTGCCAGCAGCTTAGGACAGGGAAACACTGAAGCTTTCTTT.

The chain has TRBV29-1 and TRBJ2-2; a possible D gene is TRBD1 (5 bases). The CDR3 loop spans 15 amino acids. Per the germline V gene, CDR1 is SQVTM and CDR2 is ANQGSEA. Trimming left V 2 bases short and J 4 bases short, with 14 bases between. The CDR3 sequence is CSVENAGLGTGELFF. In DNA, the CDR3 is TGCAGCGTTGAAAATGCAGGGTTGGGCACCGGGGAGCTGTTTTTT.

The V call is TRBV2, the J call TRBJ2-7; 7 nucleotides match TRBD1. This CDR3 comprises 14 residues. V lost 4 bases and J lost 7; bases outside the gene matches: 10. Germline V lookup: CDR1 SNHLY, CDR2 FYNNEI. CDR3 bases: TGTGCCAGCAGTGCGGACAGGATTTCTCGGGAGCAGTACTTC. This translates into CASSADRISREQYF.

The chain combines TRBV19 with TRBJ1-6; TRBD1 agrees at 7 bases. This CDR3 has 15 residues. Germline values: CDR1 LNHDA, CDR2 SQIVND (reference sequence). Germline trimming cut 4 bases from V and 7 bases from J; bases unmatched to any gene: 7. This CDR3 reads CASSTATGSNSPLHF. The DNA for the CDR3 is TGTGCCAGTAGTACCGCGACAGGGTCCAATTCACCCCTCCACTTT.